This T cell receptor beta chain came from a study of post-analysis software for immune sequencing data. Study-level information: Disease trajectories encompassed relapsing-remitting, secondary progressive and progressive-relapsing multiple sclerosis. Study-wide points: TRBV5-6, TRBV5-1 and TRBV20-1 were among roughly 5 TRBV segments more frequent in patients than controls. Normalized Chao1 diversity was significantly lower in multiple sclerosis patients than in controls. Strong co-clustering by F measure was evident for samples that had been prepared in the same batch.

cDNA libraries for TCR beta contained unique molecular identifiers. A population of roughly 0.85 to 11 million T cells gave rise to about 500,000 cDNA molecules. TCRdb analysed the PCR reads with MiXCR anew, one entry per CDR3 protein. The top ten clones hold approximately 1.6% of a sample with 150,000 to 200,000 distinct CDR3 sequences, roughly 31% of them seen once. As for this clonotype: Antigen: not known.

Trimming took off 0 bases at V and 0 bases at J, with 15 bases between the two ends. This CDR3 is built from 17 residues. Germline CDR1 SGHRS, CDR2 YFSETQ. The specimen was blood. This TCR was recovered from a girl aged 10 to 17 with multiple sclerosis. V usage is TRBV5-1 and J usage is TRBJ1-1; D unclear. The CDR3 is CASSLEMWGGLNTEAFF. The CDR3 nucleotides are TGCGCCAGCAGCTTGGAGATGTGGGGAGGACTGAACACTGAAGCTTTCTTT. The full variable domain, in which reference TRBV5-1 and TRBJ1-1 provide the parts outside the CDR3, is KAGVTQTPRYLIKTRGQQVTLSCSPISGHRSVSWYQQTPGQGLQFLFEYFSETQRNKGNFPGRFSGRQFSNSRSEMNVSTLELGDSALYLCASSLEMWGGLNTEAFFGQGTRLTVV.